The 8 T cell receptor beta chains given below trace back to one sample, sequenced in a study of T cells in Graves' hyperthyroidism and ophthalmopathy. RNA transcripts served as the template for amplifying TCR beta CDR3 regions. HTBI primers were the set used in a first-round RT-PCR of the TCR CDR3. TCRdb itself ran the multiplex PCR reads through MiXCR, one entry per CDR3 protein. Among around 500,000 distinct CDR3 sequences listed, approximately 15% were seen once. The sample comprised blood. These receptors were obtained from a middle-aged woman with Graves' hyperthyroidism.

Ten or more counts support this clonotype. The V gene is TRBV7-9, the J gene TRBJ2-7; possibly TRBD1 for D (6 bases). Trimming cost V 4 bases and J 6 bases, with 10 bases left between them. The CDR3 has 12 residues. The germline gives CDR1 SEHNR, CDR2 FQNEAQ (reference sequence). CDR3 sequence reads: CASSSQGLEQYF. The CDR3 DNA reads as TGTGCCAGCAGCTCACAGGGCCTCGAGCAGTACTTC.

This clonotype has just a few counts. The DNA for the CDR3 is TGTGCCAGCAGCCAATTTATGTCTCTCATGAACACTGAAGCTTTCTTT. Translation gives CASSQFMSLMNTEAFF. The V call is TRBV14, the J call TRBJ1-1; D gene uncertain. Germline CDR1 and CDR2: SGHDN and FVKESK. The CDR3 is 16 residues long. Between the trimmed V and J ends, which lost 2 bases and 0 bases, there was a span of 13 bases.

The CDR3 nucleotides read TGTGCCAGCAGCTTGGGCCGGGGGTCCCATGAGCAGTTCTTC. Protein: CASSLGRGSHEQFF. This chain connects TRBV5-8 to TRBJ2-1; tentative D call: TRBD2 (6 bases). Trimming took off 0 bases at V and 8 bases at J, with 12 bases between the two ends. Germline CDR1 reads SGHTS; CDR2 reads YDEGEE. This CDR3 contains 14 residues.

The V and J genes are TRBV5-4 and TRBJ2-7; 10 nucleotides line up with TRBD1. Germline trimming cut 3 bases from V and 5 bases from J; bases unmatched to any gene: 5. The CDR3 is made up of 14 amino acids. Germline V gene data show CDR1 as SGHNT and CDR2 as YYREEE (reference sequence). The CDR3 reads CASSSMTGGNEQYF. CDR3 coding DNA: TGTGCCAGCAGCTCTATGACAGGGGGCAACGAGCAGTACTTC.

In its sample, this clonotype was seen a few times. The chain employs TRBV20-1 and TRBJ2-7; the match to TRBD2 covers 11 bases. The CDR3 totals 16 residues. V lost 6 bases and J lost 6; bases outside the gene matches: 16. Germline CDR1 DFQATT, CDR2 SNEGSKA (reference sequence). The CDR3 sequence: CSARKGGTSGSFEQYF. CDR3 nucleotide sequence: TGCAGTGCCCGCAAGGGCGGGACTAGCGGTTCTTTCGAGCAGTACTTC.

The sample holds many counts of this clonotype. The J gene is TRBJ2-1, the V gene TRBV3-1, with D tentatively TRBD2 (6 bases). CDR3 length equals 16 residues. Trimming pared 1 base from V and 4 bases from J, leaving 14 bases between. Germline V gene data show CDR1 as LGHDT and CDR2 as YNNKEL (reference sequence). For the CDR3, the DNA is TGTGCCAGCAGCCAAGGAACCGTAGCGGCGTACAATGAGCAGTTCTTC. Protein sequence: CASSQGTVAAYNEQFF.

This rearrangement joins TRBV6-1 to TRBJ2-7; 7 nucleotides match TRBD2. The germline V gene encodes CDR1 MNHNS and CDR2 SASEGT. The CDR3 runs to 12 residues. The trim removed 7 bases at V and 3 bases at J, leaving 3 bases unmatched. For the CDR3, the DNA is TGTGCCAGCATCGGGGGGTACTACGAGCAGTACTTC. It codes for CASIGGYYEQYF.

The sample holds a few counts of this clonotype. This rearrangement joins TRBV10-1 to TRBJ2-1; the match to TRBD2 covers 9 bases. In germline, CDR1 is WNHNN, CDR2 SYGVQD (reference sequence). This CDR3 region has 18 residues. J lost 4 bases, V lost 4 bases, and 14 bases had no gene match. The CDR3: CASSAPSLGSGGYNEQFF. DNA for the CDR3: TGCGCCAGCAGTGCTCCCTCCCTGGGTAGCGGGGGATACAATGAGCAGTTCTTC.